This T cell receptor (beta chain) came from a study of siplizumab effects on memory and regulatory T cells. TCRdb keeps only in-frame clones here, not all; method: immunoSEQ multiplex PCR. The sample records more than 85,000 clones, 91% being singletons. The germline CDR1 and CDR2 sequences are LNHNV and YYDKDF (reference sequence). The V segment lost 5 bases and the J segment 4 bases; nucleotides outside the gene matches: 9. This CDR3 contains 15 residues. The chain joins TRBV15 to TRBJ2-3; 7 nucleotides match TRBD2. Sequencing was carried out using CD4+ T cells sorted from blood. The clonotype originates from a human donor in good health. Some clones in this sample may be carry-over from other donors' samples. CDR3 coding DNA: TGTGCCACCAGCGCTTCTAGCGGAACAGCAGATACGCAGTATTTT. Protein: CATSASSGTADTQYF.